This record concerns one T cell receptor beta chain sequence. V was pared by 4 bases and J by 6 bases, with 9 bases of the junction left unmatched. The CDR3 is 13 residues long. Germline CDR1 is SQVTM and CDR2 is ANQGSEA. This sample was included in a study of T-cell memory formation after mild COVID-19. cDNA libraries for TCR alpha and TCR beta, carrying sample barcodes and UMIs, came from 5'RACE with constant-segment primers. TCRdb reprocessed the 5' RACE reads via MiXCR and lists one record per CDR3 protein. The data show about 130,000 distinct CDR3 sequences, about a sixth seen once. This TCR was recovered from a man aged 18 to 30 who had mild COVID-19 (a few samples of this study predate the infection). Cell type and time point are not known. This chain uses TRBV29-1 with TRBJ2-7; 7 nucleotides agree with TRBD1. The sample taken for sequencing was PBMCs or a T cell subset sorted from them (not recorded which). The CDR3 bases are TGCAGCGTTGTAAGGGGGCTGGGGTCCGAGCAGTACTTC. Its protein is CSVVRGLGSEQYF.